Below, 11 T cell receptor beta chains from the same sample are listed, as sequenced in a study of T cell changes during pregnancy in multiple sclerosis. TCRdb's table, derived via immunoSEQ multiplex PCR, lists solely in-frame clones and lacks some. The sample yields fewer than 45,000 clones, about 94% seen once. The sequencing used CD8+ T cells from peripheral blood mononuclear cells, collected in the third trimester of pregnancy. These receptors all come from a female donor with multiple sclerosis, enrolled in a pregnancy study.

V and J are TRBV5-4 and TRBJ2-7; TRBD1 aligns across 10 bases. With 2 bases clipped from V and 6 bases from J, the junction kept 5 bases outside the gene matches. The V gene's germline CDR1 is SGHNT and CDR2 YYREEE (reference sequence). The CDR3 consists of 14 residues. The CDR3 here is CASSFSGTGVEQYF. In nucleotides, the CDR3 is TGTGCCAGCAGCTTCAGCGGGACAGGGGTCGAGCAGTACTTC. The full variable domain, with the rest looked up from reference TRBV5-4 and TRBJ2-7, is ETGVTQSPTHLIKTRGQQVTLRCSSQSGHNTVSWYQQALGQGPQFIFQYYREEENGRGNFPPRFSGLQFPNYSSELNVNALELDDSALYLCASSFSGTGVEQYFGPGTRLTVT.

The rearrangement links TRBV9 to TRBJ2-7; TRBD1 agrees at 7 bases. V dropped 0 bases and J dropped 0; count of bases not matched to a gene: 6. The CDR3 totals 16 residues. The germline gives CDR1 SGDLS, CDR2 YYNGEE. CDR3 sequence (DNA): TGTGCCAGCAGCGTAGAGGGGGCCGTACCCTCCTACGAGCAGTACTTC. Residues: CASSVEGAVPSYEQYF. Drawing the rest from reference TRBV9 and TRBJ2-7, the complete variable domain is DSGVTQTPKHLITATGQRVTLRCSPRSGDLSVYWYQQSLDQGLQFLIQYYNGEERAKGNILERFSAQQFPDLHSELNLSSLELGDSALYFCASSVEGAVPSYEQYFGPGTRLTVT.

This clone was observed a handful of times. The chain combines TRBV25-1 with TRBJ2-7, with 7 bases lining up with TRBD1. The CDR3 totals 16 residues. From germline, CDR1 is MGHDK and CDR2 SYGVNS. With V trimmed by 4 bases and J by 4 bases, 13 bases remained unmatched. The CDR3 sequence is CASSGITTGNPYEQYF. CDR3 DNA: TGTGCCAGCAGTGGGATCACGACAGGGAACCCTTACGAGCAGTACTTC.

In DNA, the CDR3 is TGTGCCAGCAGCTCCGGGTCCTACGAGCAGTACTTC. It codes for CASSSGSYEQYF. The V call is TRBV5-6, the J call TRBJ2-7, with no clear D. This CDR3 spans 12 amino acids. In germline, CDR1 is SGHDT, CDR2 YYEEEE. V lost 3 bases, J lost 1 base, and 5 bases lay in between.

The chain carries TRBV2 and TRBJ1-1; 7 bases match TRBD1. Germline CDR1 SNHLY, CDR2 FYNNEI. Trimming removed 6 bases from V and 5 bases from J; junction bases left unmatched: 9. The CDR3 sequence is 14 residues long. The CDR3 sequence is CASRKQGRRTEAFF. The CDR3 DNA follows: TGTGCCAGCAGAAAACAGGGGCGGAGGACTGAAGCTTTCTTT.

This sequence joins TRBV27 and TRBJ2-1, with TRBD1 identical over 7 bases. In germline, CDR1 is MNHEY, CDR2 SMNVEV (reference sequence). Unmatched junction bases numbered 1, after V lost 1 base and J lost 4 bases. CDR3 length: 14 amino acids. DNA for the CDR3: TGTGCCAGCAGTTTATACAGGGGTTACAATGAGCAGTTCTTC. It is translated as CASSLYRGYNEQFF.

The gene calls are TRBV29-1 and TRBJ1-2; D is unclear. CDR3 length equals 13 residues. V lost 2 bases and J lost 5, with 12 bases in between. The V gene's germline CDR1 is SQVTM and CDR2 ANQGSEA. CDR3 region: CSVELRKPYGYTF. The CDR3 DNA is TGCAGCGTTGAACTGAGGAAACCTTATGGCTACACCTTC.

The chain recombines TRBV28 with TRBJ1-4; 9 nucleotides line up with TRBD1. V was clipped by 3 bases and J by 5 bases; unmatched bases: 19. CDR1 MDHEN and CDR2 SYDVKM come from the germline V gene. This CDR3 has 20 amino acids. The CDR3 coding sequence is TGTGCCAGCAGTTTCAGGCGGGGGACAGGGTTTTTTGGGGGAAATGAAAAACTGTTTTTT. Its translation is CASSFRRGTGFFGGNEKLFF.

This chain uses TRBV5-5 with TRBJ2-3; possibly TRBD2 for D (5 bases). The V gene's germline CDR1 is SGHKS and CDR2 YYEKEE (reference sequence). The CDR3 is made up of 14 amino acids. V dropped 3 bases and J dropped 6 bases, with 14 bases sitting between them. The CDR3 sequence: CASSSGTGLDTQYF. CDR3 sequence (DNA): TGTGCCAGCAGCTCGGGAACTGGTCTGGATACGCAGTATTTT.

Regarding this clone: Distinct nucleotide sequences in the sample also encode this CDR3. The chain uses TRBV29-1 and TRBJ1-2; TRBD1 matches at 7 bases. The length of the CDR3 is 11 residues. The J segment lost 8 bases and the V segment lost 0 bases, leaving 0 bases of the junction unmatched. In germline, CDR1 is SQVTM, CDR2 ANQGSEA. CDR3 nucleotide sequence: TGCAGCGTTGAAGACAGGGGGGGCTACACCTTC. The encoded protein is CSVEDRGGYTF. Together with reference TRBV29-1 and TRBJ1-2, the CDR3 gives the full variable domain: SAVISQKPSRDICQRGTSLTIQCQVDSQVTMMFWYRQQPGQSLTLIATANQGSEATYESGFVIDKFPISRPNLTFSTLTVSNMSPEDSSIYLCSVEDRGGYTFGSGTRLTVV.

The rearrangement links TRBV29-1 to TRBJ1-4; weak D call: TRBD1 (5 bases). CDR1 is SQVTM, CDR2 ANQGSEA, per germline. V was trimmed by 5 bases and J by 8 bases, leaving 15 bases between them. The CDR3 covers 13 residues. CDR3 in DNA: TGCAGCGTTCTTCAGGGAGGCGCGGAAAAACTGTTTTTT. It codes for CSVLQGGAEKLFF. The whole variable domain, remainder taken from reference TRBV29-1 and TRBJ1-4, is SAVISQKPSRDICQRGTSLTIQCQVDSQVTMMFWYRQQPGQSLTLIATANQGSEATYESGFVIDKFPISRPNLTFSTLTVSNMSPEDSSIYLCSVLQGGAEKLFFGSGTQLSVL.